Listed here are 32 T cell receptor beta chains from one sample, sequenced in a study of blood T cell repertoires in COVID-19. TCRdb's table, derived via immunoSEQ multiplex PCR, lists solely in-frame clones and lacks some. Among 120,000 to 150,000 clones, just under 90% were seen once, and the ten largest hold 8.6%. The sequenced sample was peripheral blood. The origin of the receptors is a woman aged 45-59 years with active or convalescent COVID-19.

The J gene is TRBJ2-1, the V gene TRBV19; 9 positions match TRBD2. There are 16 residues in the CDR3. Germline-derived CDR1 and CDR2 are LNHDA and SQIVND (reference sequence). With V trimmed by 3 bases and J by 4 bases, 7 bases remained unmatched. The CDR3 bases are TGTGCCAGTAGTATGACTAGCGGAAGGAAGTACAATGAGCAGTTCTTC. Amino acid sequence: CASSMTSGRKYNEQFF.

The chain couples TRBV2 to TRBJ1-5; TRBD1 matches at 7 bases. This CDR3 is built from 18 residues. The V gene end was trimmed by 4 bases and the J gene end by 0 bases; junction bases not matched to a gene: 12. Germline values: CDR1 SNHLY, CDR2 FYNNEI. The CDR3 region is CASSGEAGGIYSNQPQHF. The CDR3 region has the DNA TGTGCCAGCAGTGGGGAGGCAGGGGGGATTTATAGCAATCAGCCCCAGCATTTT.

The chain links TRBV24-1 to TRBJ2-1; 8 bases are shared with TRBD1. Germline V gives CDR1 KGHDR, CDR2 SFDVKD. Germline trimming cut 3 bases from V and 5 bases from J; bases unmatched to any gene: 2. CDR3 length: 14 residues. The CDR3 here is CATSDLTGDNEQFF. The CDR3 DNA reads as TGTGCCACCAGTGATCTGACAGGGGACAATGAGCAGTTCTTC.

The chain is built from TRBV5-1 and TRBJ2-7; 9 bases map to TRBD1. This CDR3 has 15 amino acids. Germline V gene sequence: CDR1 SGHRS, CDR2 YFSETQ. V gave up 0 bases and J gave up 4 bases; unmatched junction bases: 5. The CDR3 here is CASSLAGTGSYEQYF. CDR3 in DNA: TGCGCCAGCAGCTTGGCCGGGACAGGGTCTTACGAGCAGTACTTC.

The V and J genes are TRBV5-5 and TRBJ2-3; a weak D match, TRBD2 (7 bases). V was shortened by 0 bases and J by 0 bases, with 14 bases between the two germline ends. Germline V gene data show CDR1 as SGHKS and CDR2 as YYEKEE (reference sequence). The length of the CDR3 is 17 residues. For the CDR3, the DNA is TGTGCCAGCAGCTTGGCGGGGGGCGAGTATAGCACAGATACGCAGTATTTT. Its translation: CASSLAGGEYSTDTQYF. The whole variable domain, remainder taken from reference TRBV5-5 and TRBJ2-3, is DAGVTQSPTHLIKTRGQQVTLRCSPISGHKSVSWYQQVLGQGPQFIFQYYEKEERGRGNFPDRFSARQFPNYSSELNVNALLLGDSALYLCASSLAGGEYSTDTQYFGPGTRLTVL.

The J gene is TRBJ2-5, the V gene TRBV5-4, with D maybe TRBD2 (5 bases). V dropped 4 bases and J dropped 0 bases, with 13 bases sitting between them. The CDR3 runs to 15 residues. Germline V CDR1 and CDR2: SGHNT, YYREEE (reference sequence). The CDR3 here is CASSPGVPYQETQYF. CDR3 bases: TGTGCCAGCAGCCCCGGGGTCCCGTACCAAGAGACCCAGTACTTC. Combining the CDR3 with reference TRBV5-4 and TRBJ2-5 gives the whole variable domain ETGVTQSPTHLIKTRGQQVTLRCSSQSGHNTVSWYQQALGQGPQFIFQYYREEENGRGNFPPRFSGLQFPNYSSELNVNALELDDSALYLCASSPGVPYQETQYFGPGTRLLVL.

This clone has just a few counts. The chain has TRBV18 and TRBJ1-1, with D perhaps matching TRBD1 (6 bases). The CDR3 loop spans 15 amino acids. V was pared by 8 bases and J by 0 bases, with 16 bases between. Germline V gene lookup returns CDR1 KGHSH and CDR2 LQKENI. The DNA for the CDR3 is TGTGCCAGCCGGGGGGCAGTAGCCTTGAACACTGAAGCTTTCTTT. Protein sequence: CASRGAVALNTEAFF.

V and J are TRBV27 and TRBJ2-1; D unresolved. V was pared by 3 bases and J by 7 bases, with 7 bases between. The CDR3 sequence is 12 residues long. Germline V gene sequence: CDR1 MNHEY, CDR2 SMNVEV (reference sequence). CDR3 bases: TGTGCCAGCAGTTTTCCCGGGAATGAGCAGTTCTTC. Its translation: CASSFPGNEQFF.

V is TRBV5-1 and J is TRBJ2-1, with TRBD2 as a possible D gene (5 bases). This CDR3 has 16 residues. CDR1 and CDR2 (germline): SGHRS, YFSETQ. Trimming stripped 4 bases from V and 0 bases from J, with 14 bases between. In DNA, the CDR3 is TGCGCCAGCAGCCAGACCGGGGAGAACTCCTACAATGAGCAGTTCTTC. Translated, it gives CASSQTGENSYNEQFF.

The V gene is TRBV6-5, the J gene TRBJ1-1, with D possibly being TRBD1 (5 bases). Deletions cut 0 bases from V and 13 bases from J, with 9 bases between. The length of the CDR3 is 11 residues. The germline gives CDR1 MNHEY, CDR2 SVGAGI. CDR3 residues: CASSYSGGDFF. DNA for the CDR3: TGTGCCAGCAGTTACTCGGGGGGTGATTTCTTT.

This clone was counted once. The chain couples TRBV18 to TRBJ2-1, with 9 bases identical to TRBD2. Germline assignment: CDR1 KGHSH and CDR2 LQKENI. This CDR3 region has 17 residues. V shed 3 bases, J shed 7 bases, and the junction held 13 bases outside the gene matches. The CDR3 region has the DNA TGTGCCAGCTCACCCCGTCTAGCGGGGTCGGATAGTAATGAGCAGTTCTTC. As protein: CASSPRLAGSDSNEQFF.

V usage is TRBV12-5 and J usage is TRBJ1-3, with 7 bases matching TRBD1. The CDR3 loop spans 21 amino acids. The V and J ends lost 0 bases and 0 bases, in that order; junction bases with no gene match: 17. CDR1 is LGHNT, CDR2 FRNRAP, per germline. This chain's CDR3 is CASGLVQGLSTGLLSGNTIYF. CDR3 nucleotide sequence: TGTGCTAGTGGTTTGGTACAGGGCTTATCGACAGGGCTCCTCTCTGGAAACACCATATATTTT.

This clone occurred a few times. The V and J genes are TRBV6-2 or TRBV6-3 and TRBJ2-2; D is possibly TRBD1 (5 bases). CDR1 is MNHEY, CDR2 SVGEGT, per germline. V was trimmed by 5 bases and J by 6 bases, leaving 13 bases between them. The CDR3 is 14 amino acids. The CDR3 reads CASSTLIGAGELFF. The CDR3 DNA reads TGTGCCAGCAGTACCTTAATAGGGGCCGGGGAGCTGTTTTTT.

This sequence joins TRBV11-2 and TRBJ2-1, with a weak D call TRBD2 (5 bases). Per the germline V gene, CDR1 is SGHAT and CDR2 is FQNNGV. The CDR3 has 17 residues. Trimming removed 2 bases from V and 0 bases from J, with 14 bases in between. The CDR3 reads CASSLTVLGSSYNEQFF. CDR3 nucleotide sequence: TGTGCCAGCAGCTTAACGGTCTTGGGGAGCTCCTACAATGAGCAGTTCTTC.

CDR3 DNA sequence: TGTGCCAGCAGCTTATCAGCCGGGGGAAACACTGAAGCTTTCTTT. It translates to CASSLSAGGNTEAFF. The rearrangement links TRBV7-3 to TRBJ1-1; D possibly corresponds to TRBD1 (5 bases). Germline V gene lookup returns CDR1 SGHTA and CDR2 FQGTGA. The length of the CDR3 is 15 residues. V shed 2 bases and J shed 2 bases, with 12 bases lying between them.

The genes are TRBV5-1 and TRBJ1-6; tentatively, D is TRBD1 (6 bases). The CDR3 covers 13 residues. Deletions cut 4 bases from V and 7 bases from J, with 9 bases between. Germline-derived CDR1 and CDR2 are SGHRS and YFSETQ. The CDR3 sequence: CASSQGTNSPLHF. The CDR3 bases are TGCGCCAGCAGCCAGGGGACCAATTCACCCCTCCACTTT.

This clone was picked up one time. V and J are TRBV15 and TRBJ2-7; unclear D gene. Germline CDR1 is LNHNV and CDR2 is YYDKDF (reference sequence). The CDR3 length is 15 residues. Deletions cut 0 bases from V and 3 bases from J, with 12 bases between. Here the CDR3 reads CATSRDQTAIYEQYF. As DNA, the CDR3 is TGTGCCACCAGCAGAGATCAAACAGCCATCTACGAGCAGTACTTC.

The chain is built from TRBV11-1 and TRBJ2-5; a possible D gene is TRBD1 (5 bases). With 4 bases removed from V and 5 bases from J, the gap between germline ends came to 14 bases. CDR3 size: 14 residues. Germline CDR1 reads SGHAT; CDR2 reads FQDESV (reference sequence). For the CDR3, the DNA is TGTGCCAGCAGCTCGATAGGGGCTGGGGAGACCCAGTACTTC. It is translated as CASSSIGAGETQYF.

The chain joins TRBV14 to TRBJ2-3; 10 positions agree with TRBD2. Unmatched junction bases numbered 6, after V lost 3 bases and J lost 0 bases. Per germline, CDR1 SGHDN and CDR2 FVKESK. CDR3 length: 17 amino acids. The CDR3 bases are TGTGCCAGCAGCCAGAGTCTAGCGGGGGTGAGCACAGATACGCAGTATTTT. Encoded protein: CASSQSLAGVSTDTQYF.

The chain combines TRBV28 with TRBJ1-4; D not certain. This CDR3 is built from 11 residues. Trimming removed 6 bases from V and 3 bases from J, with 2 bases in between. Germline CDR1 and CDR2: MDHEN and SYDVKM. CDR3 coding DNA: TGTGCCAGCAGCTCTAATGAAAAACTGTTTTTT. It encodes CASSSNEKLFF.

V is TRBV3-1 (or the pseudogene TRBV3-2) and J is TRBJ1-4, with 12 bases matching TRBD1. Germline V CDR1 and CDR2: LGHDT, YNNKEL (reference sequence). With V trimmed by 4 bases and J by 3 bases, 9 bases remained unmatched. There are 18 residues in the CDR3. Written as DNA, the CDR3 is TGTGCCAGCAGCCCCGCCCGGGACAGGGGGCTATCTAATGAAAAACTGTTTTTT. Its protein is CASSPARDRGLSNEKLFF.

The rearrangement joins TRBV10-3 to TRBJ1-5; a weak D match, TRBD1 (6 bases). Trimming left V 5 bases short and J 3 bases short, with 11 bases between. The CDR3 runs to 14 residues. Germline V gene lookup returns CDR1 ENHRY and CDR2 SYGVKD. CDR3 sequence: CAISSRTDNQPQHF. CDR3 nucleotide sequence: TGTGCCATCAGTTCAAGGACAGACAATCAGCCCCAGCATTTT.

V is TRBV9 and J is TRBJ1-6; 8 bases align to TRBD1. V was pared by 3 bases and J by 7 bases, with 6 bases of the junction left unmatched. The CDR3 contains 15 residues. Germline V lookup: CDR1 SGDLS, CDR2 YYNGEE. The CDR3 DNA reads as TGTGCCAGCAGCGCCGGACAGGGTGGGAATTCACCCCTCCACTTT. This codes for CASSAGQGGNSPLHF.

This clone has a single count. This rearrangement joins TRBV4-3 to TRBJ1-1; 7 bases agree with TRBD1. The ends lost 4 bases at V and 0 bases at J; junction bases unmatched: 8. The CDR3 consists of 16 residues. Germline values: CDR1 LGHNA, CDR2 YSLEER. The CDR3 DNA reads TGCGCCAGCAGCCTTGACTCGGGACAGATGAACACTGAAGCTTTCTTT. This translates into CASSLDSGQMNTEAFF.

DNA for the CDR3: TGTGCCAGCAGCTTAATTCGTCTCCACGAGCAGTACTTC. This encodes CASSLIRLHEQYF. This chain connects TRBV7-3 to TRBJ2-7; D is ambiguous. Germline CDR1 is SGHTA and CDR2 is FQGTGA. The CDR3 covers 13 residues. V gave up 1 base and J gave up 5 bases, with 9 bases separating them.

CDR3 protein: CASTAPFLAYGYTF. CDR3 DNA sequence: TGTGCCAGCACCGCGCCCTTTCTAGCCTATGGCTACACCTTC. The chain is built from TRBV13 and TRBJ1-2; no firm D call. Germline V CDR1 and CDR2: PRHDT, FYEKMQ (reference sequence). The CDR3 runs to 14 residues. Trimming removed 7 bases at V and 4 bases at J, with 16 bases between.

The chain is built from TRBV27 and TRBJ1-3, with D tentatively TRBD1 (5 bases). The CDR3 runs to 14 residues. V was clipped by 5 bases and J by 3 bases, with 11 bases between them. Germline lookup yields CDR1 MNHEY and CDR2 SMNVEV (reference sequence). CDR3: CASSRTGHGNTIYF. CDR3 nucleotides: TGTGCCAGCAGTCGAACAGGTCATGGAAACACCATATATTTT.

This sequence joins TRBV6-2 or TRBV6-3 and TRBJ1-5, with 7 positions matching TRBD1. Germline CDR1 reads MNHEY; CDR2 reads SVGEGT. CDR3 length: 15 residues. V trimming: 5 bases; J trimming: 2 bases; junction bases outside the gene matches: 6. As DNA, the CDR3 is TGTGCCAGCAGTCAAGAAGGGGGCGGCAATCAGCCCCAGCATTTT. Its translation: CASSQEGGGNQPQHF.

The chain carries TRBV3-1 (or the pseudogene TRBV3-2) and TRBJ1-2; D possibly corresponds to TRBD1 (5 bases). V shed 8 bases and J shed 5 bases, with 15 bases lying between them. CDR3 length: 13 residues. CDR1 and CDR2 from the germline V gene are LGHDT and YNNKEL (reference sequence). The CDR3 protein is CASGQGLLYGYTF. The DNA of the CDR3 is TGTGCCAGCGGGCAGGGCCTGCTTTATGGCTACACCTTC.

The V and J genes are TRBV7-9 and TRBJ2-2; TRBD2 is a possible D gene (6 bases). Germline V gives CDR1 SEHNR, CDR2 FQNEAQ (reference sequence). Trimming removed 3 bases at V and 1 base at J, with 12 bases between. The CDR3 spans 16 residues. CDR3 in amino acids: CASSFRGGMNTGELFF. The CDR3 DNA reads TGTGCCAGCAGCTTCCGGGGCGGGATGAACACCGGGGAGCTGTTTTTT.

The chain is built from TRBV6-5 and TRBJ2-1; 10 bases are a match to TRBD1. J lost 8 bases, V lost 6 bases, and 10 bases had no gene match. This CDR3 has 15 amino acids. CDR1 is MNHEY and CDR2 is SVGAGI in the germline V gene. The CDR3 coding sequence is TGTGCCAGCAGCGACGACAGGGGGCGGTGGGATGAGCAGTTCTTC. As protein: CASSDDRGRWDEQFF.

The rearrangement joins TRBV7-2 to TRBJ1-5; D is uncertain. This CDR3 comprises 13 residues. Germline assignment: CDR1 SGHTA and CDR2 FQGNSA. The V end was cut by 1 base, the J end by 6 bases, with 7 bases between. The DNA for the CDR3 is TGTGCCAGCAGCTTAGATCGGGGTCAGCCCCAGCATTTT. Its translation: CASSLDRGQPQHF.